Below, one TCR beta chain is given with its context. Germline-derived CDR1 and CDR2 are SGHTA and FQGTGA. Between the trimmed V and J ends, which lost 4 bases and 1 base, there was a span of 10 bases. The length of the CDR3 is 14 residues. These data come from a study of blood T cell repertoires in COVID-19. Across the whole study: Sites across the United States, Italy and Spain contributed samples from acute and convalescent COVID-19. T cells, B-cell-depleted T cells, or PBMCs supplied cDNA or gDNA.

Methods used by the authors: How many nucleated cells were present was estimated from reference gene primer amplification. Measured with immunoSEQ multiplex PCR; TCRdb has only the in-frame clones, and not every one. The D gene and trimming were derived from the DNA, and the V and J assignments and clone size from that table. The sample has under 150,000 clones; approximately 85% are singletons. Sequencing input: peripheral blood. This receptor was taken from a woman aged 60 to 75 with COVID-19, enrolled during active disease. The J gene is TRBJ1-1, the V gene TRBV7-3; D ambiguous. The CDR3 spells CASSSGRENTEAFF. In DNA form, the CDR3 reads TGTGCCAGCAGCTCGGGGAGGGAGAACACTGAAGCTTTCTTT. The whole variable domain, remainder taken from reference TRBV7-3 and TRBJ1-1, is GAGVSQTPSNKVTEKGKYVELRCDPISGHTALYWYRQSLGQGPEFLIYFQGTGAADDSGLPNDRFFAVRPEGSVSTLKIQRTERGDSAVYLCASSSGRENTEAFFGQGTRLTVV.